This T cell receptor (beta chain) appears in the sequencing data of a study of early T cells in non-severe SARS-CoV-2 infection. Overall study: Unpaired chains resulted from sequencing bulk RNA of unsorted whole blood.

TCRdb fed the 5' RACE reads into MiXCR, producing one record per CDR3 protein. The data show under 85,000 distinct CDR3 sequences, roughly 13% seen once. This clonotype was counted ten times or more. Per the germline V gene, CDR1 is SQVTM and CDR2 is ANQGSEA. V was clipped by 3 bases and J by 7 bases; unmatched bases: 6. There are 13 residues in the CDR3. The receptor was isolated from an adult who was a healthcare worker with PCR-confirmed SARS-CoV-2 infection or an uninfected control (not recorded which). This chain connects TRBV29-1 to TRBJ1-5; TRBD1 matches at 7 bases. Sequenced input: whole blood. For the CDR3, the DNA is TGCAGCGTTGAGGAGGGGGCAGGCCAGCCCCAGCATTTT. Its translation is CSVEEGAGQPQHF.